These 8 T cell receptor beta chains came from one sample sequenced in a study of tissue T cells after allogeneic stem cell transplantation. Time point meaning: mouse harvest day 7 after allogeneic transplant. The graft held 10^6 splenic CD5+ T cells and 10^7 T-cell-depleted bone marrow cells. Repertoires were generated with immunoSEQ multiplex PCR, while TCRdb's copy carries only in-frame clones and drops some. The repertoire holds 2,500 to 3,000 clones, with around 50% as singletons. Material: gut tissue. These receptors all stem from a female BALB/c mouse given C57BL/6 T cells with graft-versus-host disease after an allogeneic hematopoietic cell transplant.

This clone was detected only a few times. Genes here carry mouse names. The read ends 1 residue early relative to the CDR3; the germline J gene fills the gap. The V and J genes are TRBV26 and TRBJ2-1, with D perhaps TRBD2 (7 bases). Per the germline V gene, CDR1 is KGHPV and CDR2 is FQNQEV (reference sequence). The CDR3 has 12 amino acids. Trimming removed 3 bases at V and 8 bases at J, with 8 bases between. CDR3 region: CASSLWGPEQFF. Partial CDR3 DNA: TGTGCCAGCAGTCTCTGGGGGCCTGAGCAGTTC. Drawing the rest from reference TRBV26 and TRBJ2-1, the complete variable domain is NSKVIQTPRYLVKGQGQKAKMRCIPEKGHPVVFWYQQNKNNEFKFLINFQNQEVLQQIDMTEKRFSAECPSNSPCSLEIQSSEAGDSALYLCASSLWGPEQFFGPGTRLTVL.

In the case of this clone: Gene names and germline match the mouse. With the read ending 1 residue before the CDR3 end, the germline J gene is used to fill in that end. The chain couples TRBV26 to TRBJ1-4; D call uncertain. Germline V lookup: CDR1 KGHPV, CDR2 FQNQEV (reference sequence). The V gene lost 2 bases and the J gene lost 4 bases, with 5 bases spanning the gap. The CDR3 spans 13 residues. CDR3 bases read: TGTGCCAGCAGTCTGGGAAACAACGAAAGATTATTT. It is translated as CASSLGNNERLF. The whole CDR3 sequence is CASSLGNNERLFF.

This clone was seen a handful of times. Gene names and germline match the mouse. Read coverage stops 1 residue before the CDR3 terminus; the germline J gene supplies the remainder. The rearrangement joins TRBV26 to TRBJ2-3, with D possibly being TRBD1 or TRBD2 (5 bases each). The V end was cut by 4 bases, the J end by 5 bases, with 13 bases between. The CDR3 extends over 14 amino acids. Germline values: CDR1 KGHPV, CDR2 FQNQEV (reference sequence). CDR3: CASSPGPAVETLYF. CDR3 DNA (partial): TGTGCCAGCAGTCCGGGACCGGCGGTAGAAACGCTGTAT. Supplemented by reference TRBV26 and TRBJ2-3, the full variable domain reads NSKVIQTPRYLVKGQGQKAKMRCIPEKGHPVVFWYQQNKNNEFKFLINFQNQEVLQQIDMTEKRFSAECPSNSPCSLEIQSSEAGDSALYLCASSPGPAVETLYFGSGTRLTVL.

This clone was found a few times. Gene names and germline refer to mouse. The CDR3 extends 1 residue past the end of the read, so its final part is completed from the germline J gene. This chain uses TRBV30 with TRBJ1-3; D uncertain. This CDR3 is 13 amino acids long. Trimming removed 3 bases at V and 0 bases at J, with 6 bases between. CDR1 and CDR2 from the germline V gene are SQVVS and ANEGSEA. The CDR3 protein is CSSSADSGNTLYF. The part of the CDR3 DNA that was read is TGTAGTTCTAGCGCAGATTCTGGAAATACGCTCTAT.

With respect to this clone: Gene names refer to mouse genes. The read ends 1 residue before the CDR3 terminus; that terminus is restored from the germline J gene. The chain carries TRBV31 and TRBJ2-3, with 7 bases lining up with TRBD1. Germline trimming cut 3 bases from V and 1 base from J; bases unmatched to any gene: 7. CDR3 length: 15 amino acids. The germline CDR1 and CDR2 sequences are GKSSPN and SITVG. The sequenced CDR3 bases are TGTGCCTGGAGCCCTACAGGGGCGGGTGCAGAAACGCTGTAT. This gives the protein CAWSPTGAGAETLY. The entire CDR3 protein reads CAWSPTGAGAETLYF.

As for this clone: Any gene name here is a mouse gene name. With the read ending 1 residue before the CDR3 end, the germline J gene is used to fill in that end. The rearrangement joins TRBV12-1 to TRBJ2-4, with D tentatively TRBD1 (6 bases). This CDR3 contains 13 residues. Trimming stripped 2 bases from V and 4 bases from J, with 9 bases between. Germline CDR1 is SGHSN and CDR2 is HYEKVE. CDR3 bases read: TGTGCCAGCTCTCGACGGGACAAAAACACCTTGTAC. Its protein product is CASSRRDKNTLY. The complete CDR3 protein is CASSRRDKNTLYF.

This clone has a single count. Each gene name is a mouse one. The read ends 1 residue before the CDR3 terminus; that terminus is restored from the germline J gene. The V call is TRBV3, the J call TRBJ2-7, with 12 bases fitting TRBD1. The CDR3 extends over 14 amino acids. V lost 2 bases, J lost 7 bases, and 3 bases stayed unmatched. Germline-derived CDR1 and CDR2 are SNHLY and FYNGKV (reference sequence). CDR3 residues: CASSLRDRGREQYF. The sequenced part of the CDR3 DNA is TGTGCCAGCAGCTTAAGGGACAGGGGGCGAGAACAGTAC.

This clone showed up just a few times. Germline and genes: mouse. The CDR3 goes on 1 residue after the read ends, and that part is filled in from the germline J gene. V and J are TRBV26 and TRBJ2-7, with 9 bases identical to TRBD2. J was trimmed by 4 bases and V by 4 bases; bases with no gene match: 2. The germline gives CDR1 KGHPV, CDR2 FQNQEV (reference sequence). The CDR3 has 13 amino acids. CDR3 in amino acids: CASSPGLGYEQYF. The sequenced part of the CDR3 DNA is TGTGCCAGCAGTCCGGGACTGGGATATGAACAGTAC.